The 26 T cell receptor beta chains in this list originate from one sample, sequenced in a study of blood T cells in healthy people across ages. Through a sample-barcoded 5' primer and a J-beta primer mix, a second PCR was run for roughly 7 to 12 cycles. TCRdb processed the 5' RACE reads anew with MiXCR; each CDR3 protein has one entry. The sample shows under 850,000 distinct CDR3 sequences, around 36% of them seen only once. Sequencing was done on a sample of blood. All receptors come from a man younger than 30 in good health.

This clonotype was seen a handful of times. A clone one base away is much larger, so this may be a read error. This chain joins TRBV12-3 or TRBV12-4 and TRBJ2-4, with a possible D match to TRBD1 (6 bases). V gave up 1 base and J gave up 13 bases, with 11 bases separating them. The CDR3 consists of 12 residues. The CDR3 is CASSLVARGQYF. As DNA, the CDR3 is TGTGCCAGCAGTTTAGTGGCGAGGGGGCAGTACTTC.

V and J are TRBV6-2 or TRBV6-3 and TRBJ2-4; 12 bases map to TRBD1. The DNA end is a closer match to TRBJ2-7, so the J assignment may be wrong. The CDR3 covers 14 residues. Per germline, CDR1 MNHEY and CDR2 SVGEGT. In DNA form, the CDR3 reads TGTGCCAGCAGACCGGGACAGGGGGCGGACGAGCAGTACTTC. Its protein is CASRPGQGADEQYF.

The chain has TRBV7-2 and TRBJ2-6; D might be TRBD2 (6 bases). Germline V gene lookup returns CDR1 SGHTA and CDR2 FQGNSA. With 5 bases removed from V and 0 bases from J, the gap between germline ends came to 14 bases. The CDR3 length is 17 residues. This CDR3 is CASSLVRDVSGANVLTF. In DNA, the CDR3 is TGTGCCAGCAGCCTTGTGCGGGATGTCTCTGGGGCCAACGTCCTGACTTTC.

This clonotype was observed a few times. This rearrangement joins TRBV7-2 to TRBJ2-1; D unclear. Germline loops: CDR1 SGHTA, CDR2 FQGNSA. V lost 0 bases, J lost 7 bases, and 10 bases lay in between. The CDR3 spans 14 residues. The CDR3 region has the DNA TGTGCCAGCAGCTTAGCGCCCAACGTAAATGAGCAGTTCTTC. This translates into CASSLAPNVNEQFF.

The gene calls are TRBV4-2 and TRBJ2-3; 10 positions match TRBD2. Germline V gives CDR1 LGHNA, CDR2 YNFKEQ. The CDR3 is 15 amino acids. V lost 2 bases to trimming and J lost 6 bases; unmatched junction nucleotides: 5. This chain's CDR3 is CASSQTSGVIDTQYF. The CDR3 region has the DNA TGTGCCAGCAGCCAAACTAGCGGGGTAATCGATACGCAGTATTTT.

This chain joins TRBV29-1 and TRBJ2-7; D assignment may be TRBD1 or TRBD2 (5 bases each). The CDR3 length is 14 residues. V was cut by 4 bases and J by 3 bases, with 16 bases left in between. CDR1 and CDR2 from the germline V gene are SQVTM and ANQGSEA. CDR3 in DNA: TGCAGCGTTGGGTCAGGGACGAGTTTCTACGAGCAGTACTTC. Its translation: CSVGSGTSFYEQYF.

This clonotype was picked up many times. CDR3 in amino acids: CASTPNHLNEQFF. For the CDR3, the DNA is TGTGCCAGCACCCCTAACCACTTAAATGAGCAGTTCTTC. This chain links TRBV12-3 or TRBV12-4 with TRBJ2-1, with unresolved D. This CDR3 contains 13 residues. Trimming removed 7 bases at V and 7 bases at J, with 14 bases between.

This chain connects TRBV7-2 to TRBJ1-5; D is uncertain. The CDR3 is made up of 19 amino acids. Germline V gene lookup returns CDR1 SGHTA and CDR2 FQGNSA. V lost 2 bases and J lost 0, with 20 bases in between. Here the CDR3 reads CASSLKPNPMGYSNQPQHF. CDR3 nucleotides: TGTGCCAGCAGCTTAAAGCCTAACCCTATGGGCTATAGCAATCAGCCCCAGCATTTT. The full variable domain, with the rest looked up from reference TRBV7-2 and TRBJ1-5, is GAGVSQSPSNKVTEKGKDVELRCDPISGHTALYWYRQSLGQGLEFLIYFQGNSAPDKSGLPSDRFSAERTGGSVSTLTIQRTQQEDSAVYLCASSLKPNPMGYSNQPQHFGDGTRLSIL.

This clonotype was seen only a few times. The CDR3 sequence: CASSQMTGNTEAFF. CDR3 in DNA: TGCGCCAGCAGCCAGATGACCGGGAACACTGAAGCTTTCTTT. This chain uses TRBV4-3 with TRBJ1-1; no definite D call. The germline gives CDR1 LGHNA, CDR2 YSLEER. V lost 3 bases, J lost 1 base, and 9 bases lay in between. CDR3 length equals 14 residues.

The table lists this clonotype with a count of one. V is TRBV7-2 and J is TRBJ2-2; 15 nucleotides line up with TRBD2. The CDR3 consists of 19 residues. CDR1 SGHTA and CDR2 FQGNSA come from the germline V gene. V dropped 4 bases and J dropped 5; count of bases not matched to a gene: 11. CDR3 loop: CASSSPRTSGGDFTGELFF. The DNA of the CDR3 is TGTGCCAGCAGCTCACCCAGGACTAGCGGGGGGGATTTTACCGGGGAGCTGTTTTTT.

This sequence joins TRBV4-1 and TRBJ2-2; a possible D gene is TRBD1 (6 bases). CDR3 length equals 17 residues. From germline, CDR1 is MGHRA and CDR2 YSYEKL. Deletions cut 2 bases from V and 1 base from J, with 14 bases between. CDR3 protein: CASSQHTATGNTGELFF. The CDR3 DNA reads as TGCGCCAGCAGCCAACATACCGCGACAGGGAACACCGGGGAGCTGTTTTTT.

The chain uses TRBV21-1 and TRBJ2-2; no check of the table's D call, TRBD2, against the DNA was made. TRBV21-1 is a pseudogene locus. The CDR3 has 17 residues. CDR3 DNA: TGTGCCAGCAGCAAAGATGGGCCGCCTAGTCCCACCGGGGAGCTGTTTTTT. It translates to CASSKDGPPSPTGELFF.

In this sample, this clonotype turned up a few times. The V call is TRBV5-1, the J call TRBJ1-1, with 7 bases matching TRBD1. V shed 0 bases and J 1 base; nucleotides not matched to a gene: 9. Germline V gene lookup returns CDR1 SGHRS and CDR2 YFSETQ. This CDR3 spans 17 amino acids. This CDR3 reads CASSLAGLTGENTEAFF. The CDR3 nucleotides read TGCGCCAGCAGCTTGGCCGGCCTAACAGGGGAGAACACTGAAGCTTTCTTT.

This clonotype was picked up a small number of times. The V and J genes are TRBV24-1 and TRBJ1-5; no firm D call. From germline, CDR1 is KGHDR and CDR2 SFDVKD. There are 15 residues in the CDR3. V lost 5 bases to trimming and J lost 2 bases, with 12 bases between them. The CDR3: CATSGSGRGNQPQHF. In DNA form, the CDR3 reads TGTGCCACCAGTGGGTCAGGCCGGGGCAATCAGCCCCAGCATTTT.

This clonotype occurred many times. The chain is built from TRBV20-1 and TRBJ2-3; 7 bases line up with TRBD1. The CDR3 runs 14 residues. V shed 6 bases and J 1 base; nucleotides not matched to a gene: 7. The germline gives CDR1 DFQATT, CDR2 SNEGSKA (reference sequence). CDR3 coding DNA: TGCAGTGCAACCGACAGGGCCGGCACAGATACGCAGTATTTT. Translated: CSATDRAGTDTQYF.

This clonotype was counted once. The chain has TRBV6-5 and TRBJ2-1; tentative D call: TRBD1 (6 bases). Trimming stripped 6 bases from V and 8 bases from J, with 23 bases between. The CDR3 totals 16 residues. Germline assignment: CDR1 MNHEY and CDR2 SVGAGI. The CDR3: CASRRGGRRIYDEQFF. CDR3 sequence (DNA): TGTGCCAGCAGACGAGGGGGACGACGAATATACGATGAGCAGTTCTTC.

The chain employs TRBV2 and TRBJ2-3; D may be TRBD2 (6 bases). Trimming took off 10 bases at V and 6 bases at J, with 20 bases between the two ends. Germline values: CDR1 SNHLY, CDR2 FYNNEI. CDR3 size: 14 residues. CDR3 coding DNA: TGTGCCATTCCGGGAGCCGATGGTTCGGATACGCAGTATTTT. It yields the protein CAIPGADGSDTQYF.

The V gene is TRBV30, the J gene TRBJ2-7; 10 bases agree with TRBD1. CDR3 length: 16 residues. Germline V gene sequence: CDR1 GTSNPN, CDR2 SVGIG (reference sequence). The V and J ends lost 4 bases and 4 bases, in that order; junction bases with no gene match: 13. Written as DNA, the CDR3 is TGTGCCTGGATATCACCACCGGGACAGGGGACGTACGAGCAGTACTTC. It specifies CAWISPPGQGTYEQYF.

The chain joins TRBV7-9 to TRBJ2-2; 7 nucleotides line up with TRBD2. Germline V gene sequence: CDR1 SEHNR, CDR2 FQNEAQ (reference sequence). The V gene end was trimmed by 11 bases and the J gene end by 7 bases; junction bases not matched to a gene: 7. CDR3 length: 12 residues. The chain's CDR3 is CAPLRGDGELFF. The CDR3 coding sequence is TGTGCCCCCCTTCGGGGGGACGGGGAGCTGTTTTTT.

The chain recombines TRBV4-1 with TRBJ1-5; D uncertain. The CDR3 loop spans 13 amino acids. Germline loops: CDR1 MGHRA, CDR2 YSYEKL. V lost 4 bases to trimming and J lost 7 bases, with 11 bases between them. CDR3 region: CASSPRERQPQHF. The CDR3 DNA reads as TGCGCCAGCAGCCCCCGGGAGCGGCAGCCCCAGCATTTT.

The rearrangement uses TRBV6-2 or TRBV6-3 and TRBJ2-4; 13 bases map to TRBD2. J lost 0 bases, V lost 4 bases, and 12 bases had no gene match. CDR1 and CDR2 (germline): MNHEY, SVGEGT. This CDR3 has 20 amino acids. Here the CDR3 DNA reads TGTGCCAGCAGTTCCATCCCGGGACTAGCGGGGATATTAGCCAAAAACATTCAGTACTTC. Encoded protein: CASSSIPGLAGILAKNIQYF.

As to this clonotype: Relative to the germline gene, one junction end is altered; a read error may explain this. V and J are TRBV9 and TRBJ2-3, with a tentative D call TRBD1 (6 bases). This CDR3 region has 15 residues. Germline V gene sequence: CDR1 SGDLS, CDR2 YYNGEE. The CDR3 DNA sequence: TGTGCCCGCAGGGGCGGAGTAACCGTCACAGATACGCAGTATTTT. The encoded protein is CARRGGVTVTDTQYF.

J is TRBJ2-4 and V is TRBV10-3; 7 nucleotides line up with TRBD1. V lost 10 bases and J lost 15; bases outside the gene matches: 18. The CDR3 totals 13 residues. CDR1 ENHRY and CDR2 SYGVKD come from the germline V gene. Here the CDR3 reads CATEGQPQETLYF. CDR3 coding DNA: TGTGCCACTGAGGGACAGCCACAAGAGACCCTGTACTTC.

The chain recombines TRBV15 with TRBJ2-1; 8 positions match TRBD2. With V trimmed by 0 bases and J by 10 bases, 8 bases remained unmatched. The CDR3 contains 15 residues. CDR1 LNHNV and CDR2 YYDKDF come from the germline V gene (reference sequence). The CDR3 DNA reads TGTGCCACCAGCAGAGAAAAAAAACTAGCGGACGAGCAGTTCTTC. Its protein product is CATSREKKLADEQFF.

The genes are TRBV7-9 and TRBJ2-7; D is ambiguous. Germline CDR1 is SEHNR and CDR2 is FQNEAQ (reference sequence). Trimming shortened V by 3 bases and J by 12 bases, and 21 bases separated the two germline ends. This CDR3 is 14 amino acids long. CDR3 nucleotides: TGTGCCAGCAGCTTGGATGATAGGGCGACGGGCCGGTACTTC. Residues: CASSLDDRATGRYF. The full variable domain, rest sourced from reference TRBV7-9 and TRBJ2-7, is DTGVSQNPRHKITKRGQNVTFRCDPISEHNRLYWYRQTLGQGPEFLTYFQNEAQLEKSRLLSDRFSAERPKGSFSTLEIQRTEQGDSAMYLCASSLDDRATGRYFGPGTRLTVT.

As to this clonotype: At one end, the junction sequence differs from germline, possibly due to a read error. The gene calls are TRBV12-3 or TRBV12-4 and TRBJ1-1; D possibly corresponds to TRBD1 (5 bases). This CDR3 has 15 amino acids. CDR3 bases: TGTGCCAGTAGTTTGGGGACGGCGATGAACACTGAAGCTTTCTTT. Translating gives CASSLGTAMNTEAFF.